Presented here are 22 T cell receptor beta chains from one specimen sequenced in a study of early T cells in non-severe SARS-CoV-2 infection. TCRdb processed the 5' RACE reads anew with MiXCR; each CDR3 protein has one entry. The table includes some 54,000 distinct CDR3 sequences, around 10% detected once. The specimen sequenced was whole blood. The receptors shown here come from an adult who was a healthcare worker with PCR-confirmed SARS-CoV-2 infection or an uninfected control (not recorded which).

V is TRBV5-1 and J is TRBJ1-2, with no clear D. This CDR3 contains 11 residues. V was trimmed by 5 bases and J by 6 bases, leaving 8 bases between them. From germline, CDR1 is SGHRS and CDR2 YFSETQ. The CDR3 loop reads CASREDDGYTF. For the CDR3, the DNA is TGCGCCAGCAGGGAGGACGATGGCTACACCTTC.

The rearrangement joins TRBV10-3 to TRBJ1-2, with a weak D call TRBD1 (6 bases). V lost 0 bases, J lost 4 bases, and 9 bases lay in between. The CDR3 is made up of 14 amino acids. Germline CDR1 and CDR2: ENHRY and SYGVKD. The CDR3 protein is CAISESTGLYGYTF. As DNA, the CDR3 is TGTGCCATCAGTGAGTCGACAGGTCTCTATGGCTACACCTTC.

CDR3 sequence reads: CASSLDSRVYEQYF. Here the CDR3 DNA reads TGTGCCAGCAGTCTTGACAGTCGGGTCTACGAGCAGTACTTC. The rearrangement joins TRBV11-2 to TRBJ2-7, with a possible D match to TRBD1 (5 bases). Germline-derived CDR1 and CDR2 are SGHAT and FQNNGV. The ends were cut back, 6 bases at V and 3 bases at J, with 15 bases in the middle. This CDR3 is built from 14 residues.

CDR3 sequence: CASSGQVTGANVLTF. The DNA for the CDR3 is TGTGCCAGCAGTGGACAGGTCACTGGGGCCAACGTCCTGACTTTC. The genes are TRBV6-5 and TRBJ2-6, with TRBD1 matching 7 bases. V shed 5 bases and J 2 bases; nucleotides not matched to a gene: 3. The CDR3 covers 15 residues. Germline V gene lookup returns CDR1 MNHEY and CDR2 SVGAGI.

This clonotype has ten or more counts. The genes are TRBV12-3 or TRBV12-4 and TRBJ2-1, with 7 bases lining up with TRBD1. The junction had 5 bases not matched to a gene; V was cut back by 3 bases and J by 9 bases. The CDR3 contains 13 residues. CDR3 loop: CASSFNRGAEQFF. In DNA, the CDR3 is TGTGCCAGCAGTTTTAACAGGGGCGCTGAGCAGTTCTTC.

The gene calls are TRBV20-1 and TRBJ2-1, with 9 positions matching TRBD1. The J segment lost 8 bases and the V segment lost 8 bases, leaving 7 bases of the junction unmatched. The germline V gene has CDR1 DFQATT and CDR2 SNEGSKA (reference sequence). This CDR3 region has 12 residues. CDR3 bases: TGCAGTACAGGGGGCATTCAGGATGAGCAGTTCTTC. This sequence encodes CSTGGIQDEQFF.

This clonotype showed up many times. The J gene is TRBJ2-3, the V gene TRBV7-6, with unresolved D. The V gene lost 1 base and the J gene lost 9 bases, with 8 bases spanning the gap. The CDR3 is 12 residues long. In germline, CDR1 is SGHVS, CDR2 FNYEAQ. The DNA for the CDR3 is TGTGCCAGCAGCTTAGAAGGAAGAACGCAGTATTTT. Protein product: CASSLEGRTQYF.

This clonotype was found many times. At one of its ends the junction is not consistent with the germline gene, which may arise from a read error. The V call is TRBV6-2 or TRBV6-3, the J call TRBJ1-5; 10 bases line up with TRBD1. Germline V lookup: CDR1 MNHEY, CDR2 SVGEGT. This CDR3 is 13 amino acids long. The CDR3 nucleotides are TGTGCCAGCAGCGAAACTTCGACAGGGGGCCTCTCTTTT. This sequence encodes CASSETSTGGLSF.

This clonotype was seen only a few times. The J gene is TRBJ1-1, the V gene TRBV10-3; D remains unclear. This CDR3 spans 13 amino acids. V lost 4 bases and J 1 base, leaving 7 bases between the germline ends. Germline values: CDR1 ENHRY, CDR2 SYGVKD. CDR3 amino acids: CAISATGNTEAFF. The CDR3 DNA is TGTGCCATCAGTGCAACGGGGAACACTGAAGCTTTCTTT.

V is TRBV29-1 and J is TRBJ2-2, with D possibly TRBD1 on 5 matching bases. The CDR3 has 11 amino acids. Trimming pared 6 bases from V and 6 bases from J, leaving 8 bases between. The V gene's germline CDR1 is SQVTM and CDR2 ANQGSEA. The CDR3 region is CSVTQAGELFF. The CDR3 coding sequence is TGCAGCGTCACACAGGCCGGGGAGCTGTTTTTT.

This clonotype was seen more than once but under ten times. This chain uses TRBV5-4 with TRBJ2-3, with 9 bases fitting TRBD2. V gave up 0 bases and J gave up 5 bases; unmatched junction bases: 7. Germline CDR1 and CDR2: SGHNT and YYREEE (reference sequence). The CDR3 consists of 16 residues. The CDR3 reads CASSLDGLAGRDTQYF. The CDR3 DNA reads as TGTGCCAGCAGCTTGGACGGGCTAGCGGGGAGAGATACGCAGTATTTT.

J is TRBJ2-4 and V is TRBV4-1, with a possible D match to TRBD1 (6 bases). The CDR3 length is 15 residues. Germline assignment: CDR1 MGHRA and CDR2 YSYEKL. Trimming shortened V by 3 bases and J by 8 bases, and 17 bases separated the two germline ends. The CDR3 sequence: CASSQAKPGADIQYF. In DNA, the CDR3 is TGCGCCAGCAGCCAGGCCAAGCCAGGGGCGGACATTCAGTACTTC.

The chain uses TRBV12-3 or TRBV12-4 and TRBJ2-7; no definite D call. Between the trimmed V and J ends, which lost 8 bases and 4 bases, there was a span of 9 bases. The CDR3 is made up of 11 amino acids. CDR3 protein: CASGEGYEQYF. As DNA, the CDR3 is TGTGCCAGCGGCGAAGGGTACGAGCAGTACTTC.

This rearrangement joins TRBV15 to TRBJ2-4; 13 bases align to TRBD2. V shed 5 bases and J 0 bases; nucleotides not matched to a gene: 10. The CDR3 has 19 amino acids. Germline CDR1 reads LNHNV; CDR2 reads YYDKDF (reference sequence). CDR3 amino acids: CATSGRLAGGQGAKNIQYF. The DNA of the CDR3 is TGTGCCACCAGCGGTCGACTAGCGGGGGGCCAAGGAGCCAAAAACATTCAGTACTTC.

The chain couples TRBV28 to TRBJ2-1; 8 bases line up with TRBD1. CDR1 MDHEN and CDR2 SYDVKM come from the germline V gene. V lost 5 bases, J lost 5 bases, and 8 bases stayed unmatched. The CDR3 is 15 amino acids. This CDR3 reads CASSPQGAGNNEQFF. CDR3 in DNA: TGTGCCAGCAGTCCCCAGGGGGCGGGGAACAATGAGCAGTTCTTC.

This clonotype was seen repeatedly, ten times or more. CDR3: CASSLVRGDEAFF. The CDR3 DNA reads TGTGCCAGCAGCTTAGTCAGGGGGGACGAAGCTTTCTTT. The chain recombines TRBV11-2 with TRBJ1-1; 7 bases are a match to TRBD1. The CDR3 extends over 13 amino acids. CDR1 SGHAT and CDR2 FQNNGV come from the germline V gene. Trimming took 1 base from V and 8 from J; bases not matched to a gene: 4.

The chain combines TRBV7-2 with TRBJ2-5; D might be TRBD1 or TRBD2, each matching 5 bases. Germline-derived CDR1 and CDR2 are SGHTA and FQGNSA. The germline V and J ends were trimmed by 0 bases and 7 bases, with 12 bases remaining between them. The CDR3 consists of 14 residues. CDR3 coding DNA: TGTGCCAGCAGCTTAGCTATAGCGCAGGGGACCCAGTACTTC. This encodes CASSLAIAQGTQYF.

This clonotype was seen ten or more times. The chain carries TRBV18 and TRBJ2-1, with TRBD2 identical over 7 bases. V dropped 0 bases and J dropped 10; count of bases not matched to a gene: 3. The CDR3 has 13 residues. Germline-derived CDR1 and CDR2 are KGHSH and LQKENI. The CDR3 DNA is TGTGCCAGCTCACCACCGGGAGCGGGAGAGCAGTTCTTC. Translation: CASSPPGAGEQFF.

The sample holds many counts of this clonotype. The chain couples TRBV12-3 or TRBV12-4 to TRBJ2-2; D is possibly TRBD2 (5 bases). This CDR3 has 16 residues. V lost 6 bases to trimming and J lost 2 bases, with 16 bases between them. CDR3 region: CASSHERTDNTGELFF. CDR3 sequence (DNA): TGTGCCAGCAGCCACGAGCGGACTGATAACACCGGGGAGCTGTTTTTT.

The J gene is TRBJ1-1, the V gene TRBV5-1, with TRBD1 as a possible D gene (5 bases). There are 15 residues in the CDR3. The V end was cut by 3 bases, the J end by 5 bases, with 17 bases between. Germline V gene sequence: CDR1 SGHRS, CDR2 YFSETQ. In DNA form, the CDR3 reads TGCGCCAGCAGCTCCCCCGGGGGGGAGATGACTGAAGCTTTCTTT. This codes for CASSSPGGEMTEAFF.

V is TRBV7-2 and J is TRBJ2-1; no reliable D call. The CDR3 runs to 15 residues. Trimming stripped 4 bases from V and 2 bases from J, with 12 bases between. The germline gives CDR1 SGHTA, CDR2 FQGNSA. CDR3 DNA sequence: TGTGCCAGCAGCTCTTCCGCCAGGACCTACAATGAGCAGTTCTTC. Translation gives CASSSSARTYNEQFF.

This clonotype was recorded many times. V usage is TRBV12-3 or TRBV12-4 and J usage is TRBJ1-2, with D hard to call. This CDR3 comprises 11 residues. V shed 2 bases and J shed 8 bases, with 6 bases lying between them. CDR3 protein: CASSLRGGYTF. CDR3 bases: TGTGCCAGCAGTTTAAGAGGCGGCTACACCTTC.